This T cell receptor beta chain was sequenced in a study of T-cell reconstitution after alpha-beta-depleted transplantation in children. Findings of the study overall: Surviving recipient cells, namely T cells and thymic progenitors, were the source of high day-60 TCRbeta diversity in some patients.

With regard to this clonotype: Antigen: not known.

The CDR3 length is 12 residues. Trimming removed 2 bases at V and 5 bases at J, with 7 bases between. Germline V gene data show CDR1 as DFQATT and CDR2 as SNEGSKA (reference sequence). TCRbeta library construction was performed incorporating unique molecular identifiers. TCRdb analysed the PCR reads with MiXCR anew, one entry per CDR3 protein. The table has about 4,000 distinct CDR3 sequences, 24% seen once. The V gene is TRBV20-1, the J gene TRBJ1-5, with D unclear. The source is a boy in the first two years of life who had a stem cell transplant for acute myeloid leukemia, so the T cells may come from the graft donor. Sequencing was performed on PBMCs, mostly from graft donor cells, taken 60 days after TCRalphabeta/CD19-depleted stem cell transplant. The CDR3 DNA reads as TGCAGTGCTAGACACGGCCATCAGCCCCAGCATTTT. This codes for CSARHGHQPQHF.